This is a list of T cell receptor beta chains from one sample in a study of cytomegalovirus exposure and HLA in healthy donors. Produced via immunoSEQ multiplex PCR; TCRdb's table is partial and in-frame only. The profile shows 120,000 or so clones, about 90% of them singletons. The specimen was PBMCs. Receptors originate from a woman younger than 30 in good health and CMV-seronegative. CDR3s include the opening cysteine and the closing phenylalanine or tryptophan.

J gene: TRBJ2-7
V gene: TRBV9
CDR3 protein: CASSLNPWGGTYEQYF

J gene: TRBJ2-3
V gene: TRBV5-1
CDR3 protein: CASSLVGGRTSTDTQYF

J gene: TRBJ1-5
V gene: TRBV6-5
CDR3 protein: CASSYQGNQPQHF

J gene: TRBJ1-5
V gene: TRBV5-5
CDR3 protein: CASSERQGLGSRQPQHF

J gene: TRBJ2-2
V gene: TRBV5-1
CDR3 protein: CASSWVGGPGELFF

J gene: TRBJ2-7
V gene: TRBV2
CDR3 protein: CASNRLARGPYEQYF

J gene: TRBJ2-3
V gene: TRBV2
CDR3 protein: CASSEAGFGDTQYF

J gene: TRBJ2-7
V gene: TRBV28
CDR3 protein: CASSLSGNSYEQYF

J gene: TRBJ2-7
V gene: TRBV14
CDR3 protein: CASSQAQSYEQYF

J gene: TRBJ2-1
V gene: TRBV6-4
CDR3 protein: CASSDSGGANEQFF

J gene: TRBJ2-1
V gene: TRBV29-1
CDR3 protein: CSVGRRGGGNEQFF

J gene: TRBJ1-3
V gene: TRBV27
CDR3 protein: CASSPRGGGNTIYF

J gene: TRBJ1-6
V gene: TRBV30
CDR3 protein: CAWSAGQGSKYYNSPLHF

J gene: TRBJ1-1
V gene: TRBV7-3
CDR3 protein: CASSPTNRAPTEAFF

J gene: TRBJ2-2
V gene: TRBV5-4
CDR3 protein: CASSLVTSGTGELFF

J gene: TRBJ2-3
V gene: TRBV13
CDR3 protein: CASSFSGRAGTDTQYF

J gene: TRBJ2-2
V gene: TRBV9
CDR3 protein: CASSVVSSGGYTGELFF

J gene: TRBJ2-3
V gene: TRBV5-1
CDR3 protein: CASSLELAGGPYF

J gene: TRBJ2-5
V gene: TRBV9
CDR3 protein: CASSATSGSQETQYF

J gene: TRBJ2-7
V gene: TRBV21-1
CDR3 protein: CASSKERGEVYEQYF

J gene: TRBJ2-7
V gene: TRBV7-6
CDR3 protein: CASSLRAGEVQYF

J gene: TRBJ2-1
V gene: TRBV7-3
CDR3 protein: CASSSNRDKQQFF

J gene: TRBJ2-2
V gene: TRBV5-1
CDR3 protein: CASSLVWSNTGELFF

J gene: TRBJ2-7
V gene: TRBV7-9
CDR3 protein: CASSSPTSPYEQYF

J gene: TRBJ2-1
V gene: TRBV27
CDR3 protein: CASTSAANEQFF

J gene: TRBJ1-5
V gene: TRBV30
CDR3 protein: CAWSTPTGTGDQPQHF

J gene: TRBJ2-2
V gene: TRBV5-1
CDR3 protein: CASSPKTGAPNTGELFF

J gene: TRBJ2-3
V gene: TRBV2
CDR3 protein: CASRGFGQSFTDTQYF

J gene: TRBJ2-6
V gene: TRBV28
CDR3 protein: CASSLRWGRGRTGANVLTF

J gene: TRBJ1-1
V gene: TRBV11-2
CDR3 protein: CASSSFSDRGRNTEAFF

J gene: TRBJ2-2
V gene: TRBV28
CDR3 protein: CASRRKVSGSTGELFF

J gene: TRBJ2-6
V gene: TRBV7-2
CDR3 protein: CASSIGQGAGANVLTF

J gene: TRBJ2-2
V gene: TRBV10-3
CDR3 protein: CAISGYGTANTGELFF

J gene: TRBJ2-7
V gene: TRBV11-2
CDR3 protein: CASSLTVNEQYF

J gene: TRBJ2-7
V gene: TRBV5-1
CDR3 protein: CASSLDPASGVSYEQYF

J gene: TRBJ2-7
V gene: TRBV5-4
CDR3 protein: CASSLDRGYEQYF

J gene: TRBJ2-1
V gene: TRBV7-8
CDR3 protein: CASSLIGGSSYNEQFF

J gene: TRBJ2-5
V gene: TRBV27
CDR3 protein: CASSPGTNNVQTQYF

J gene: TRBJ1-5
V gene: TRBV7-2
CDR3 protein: CASSPQGARQPQHF

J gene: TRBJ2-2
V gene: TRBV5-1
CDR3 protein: CASMVTSGTKSGELFF

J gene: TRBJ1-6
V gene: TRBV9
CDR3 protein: CASRPDRLNSPLHF

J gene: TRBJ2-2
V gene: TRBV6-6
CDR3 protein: CASRHRDTGELFF

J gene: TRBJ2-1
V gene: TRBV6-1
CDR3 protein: CASSEVGGGLYNEQFF

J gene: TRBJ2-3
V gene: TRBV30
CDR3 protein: CAWSSGDTQYF

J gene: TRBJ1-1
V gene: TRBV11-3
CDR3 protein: CASSFSGMNTEAFF

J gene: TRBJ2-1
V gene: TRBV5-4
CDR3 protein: CASSLLGGSGWNEQFF

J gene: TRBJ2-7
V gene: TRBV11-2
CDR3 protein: CASDRGQGLGSYEQYF

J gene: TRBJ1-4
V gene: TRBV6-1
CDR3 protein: CASSETGSVGNEKLFF

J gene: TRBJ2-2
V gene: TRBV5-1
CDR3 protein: CASSLAWDRVAGELFF

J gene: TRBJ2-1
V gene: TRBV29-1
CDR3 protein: CSVRTGAHEQFF

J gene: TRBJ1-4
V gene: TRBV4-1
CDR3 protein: CASSQVFGEKLFF

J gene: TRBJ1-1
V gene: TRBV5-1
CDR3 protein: CASRGPGQRNTEAFF

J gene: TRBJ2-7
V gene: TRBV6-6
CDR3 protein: CASSPPGTGVYEQYF

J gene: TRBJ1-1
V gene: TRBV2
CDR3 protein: CASSGGPTAFF

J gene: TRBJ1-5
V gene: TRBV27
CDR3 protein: CASSSQGRQPQHF

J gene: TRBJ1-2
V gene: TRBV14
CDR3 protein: CASSNTGDYGYTF

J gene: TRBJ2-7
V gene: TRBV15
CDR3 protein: CATSTAGIGLGEQYF

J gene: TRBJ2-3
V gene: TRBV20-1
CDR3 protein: CSAVADTQYF

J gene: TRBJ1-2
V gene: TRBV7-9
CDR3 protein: CASSPGGSPGGGYTF